The rows below give T cell receptor beta chains drawn from one sample of a study of blood T cells in healthy people across ages. Via MiXCR, TCRdb re-called the 5' RACE reads, giving one row per CDR3 protein. The sample lists around 780,000 distinct CDR3 sequences; around 50% were seen once. Sequencing was performed on blood. The receptors derive from a man aged 35-49 years in good health. The CDR3 runs from the conserved cysteine through the conserved F or W. D genes are given only for firm matches. A clone size is listed for some rows: how often the clone was seen (once, few, many), or a class if it is expanded.

j_call,d_call,clone_size,v_call,cdr3_nt,cdr3_aa
TRBJ2-7,TRBD1,.,TRBV5-1,TGCGCCAGCAGTGGACAGGGGACCTCCTACGAGCAGTACTTC,CASSGQGTSYEQYF
TRBJ1-4,.,few,TRBV2,TGTGCCAGCAGAATGTCCGGTGGCCTTGGGGAAAAACTGTTTTTT,CASRMSGGLGEKLFF
TRBJ2-4,.,.,TRBV5-1,TGCGCCAGCAGCTTGGCCGATGAAAACATTCAGTACTTC,CASSLADENIQYF
TRBJ2-7,.,.,TRBV20-1,TGCAGTGCTGCCGTTGCTCACCGGGGCCCGAACTACGAGCAGTACTTC,CSAAVAHRGPNYEQYF
TRBJ2-7,.,once,TRBV4-3,TGCGCCAGCAGCCAAGGGGAAGGAATCAAGTACGAGCAGTACTTC,CASSQGEGIKYEQYF
TRBJ2-3,.,once,TRBV7-2,TGTGCCAGCAGCTTAGCGGGACTGAGCAAGTTCACAGATACGCAGTATTTT,CASSLAGLSKFTDTQYF
TRBJ1-2,.,.,TRBV12-3/TRBV12-4,TGTGCCAGCAGTTTGGCGGGTACCAGCTATGGCTACACCTTC,CASSLAGTSYGYTF
TRBJ1-1,.,.,TRBV20-1,TGCAGTGCTAGGCCCTTCGGTAAAATGAACACTGAAGCTTTCTTT,CSARPFGKMNTEAFF
TRBJ2-7,TRBD2,.,TRBV7-2,TGTACCAGCAGACGTCAAACTAGCGGGAGTCCCGAGCAGTACTTC,CTSRRQTSGSPEQYF
TRBJ2-7,TRBD1,few,TRBV25-1,TGTGCCAGCAGTTTAGGGGGCCCCTTGCGAGGCGAGCAGTACTTC,CASSLGGPLRGEQYF
TRBJ2-5,TRBD2,few,TRBV10-3,TGTGCCATCAGTGATCCTTATGGGGGGGACCAAGAGACCCAGTACTTC,CAISDPYGGDQETQYF
TRBJ2-7,.,few,TRBV5-1,TGCGCCAGCAGCACCACCGCAGCCTACACCTACGAGCAGTACTTC,CASSTTAAYTYEQYF
TRBJ1-1,TRBD1,once,TRBV12-3/TRBV12-4,TGTGCCAGCAGTCCCGGGACAGGGGACGCTGAAGCTTTCTTT,CASSPGTGDAEAFF
TRBJ1-2,.,.,TRBV5-4,TGTGCCAGCAACGACGCGCGGGGTGGGTCCTATGGCTACACCTTC,CASNDARGGSYGYTF
TRBJ2-5,.,.,TRBV7-2,TGTGCCAGCACGGGGGTAGGGACCGCCCAGTACTTC,CASTGVGTAQYF
TRBJ2-1,TRBD1,.,TRBV7-6,TGTGCCAGCAGCTTATCAGGGGGCCCGCCCGGCTCCTACAATGAGCAGTTCTTC,CASSLSGGPPGSYNEQFF
TRBJ2-4,.,once,TRBV2,TGTGCCAGCAGCGGACGAGGAATTGAGCAGTACTTC,CASSGRGIEQYF
TRBJ2-7,TRBD2,few,TRBV12-3/TRBV12-4,TGTGCCAGCAGCAAAGGTGCGGGGGTCACGCTTTACGAGCAGTACTTC,CASSKGAGVTLYEQYF
TRBJ1-6,.,.,TRBV5-8,TGTGCCAGCAGCTTGCAGGGTCCCCTCCACTTT,CASSLQGPLHF
TRBJ2-3,.,.,TRBV12-5,TGTGCTAGTGGTATCGGAGGTACGCAGTATTTT,CASGIGGTQYF
TRBJ1-1,.,.,TRBV11-2,TGTGCCAGCAGCTCAGGGGTATTTGAAGCTTTCTTT,CASSSGVFEAFF
TRBJ2-5,.,.,TRBV2,TGTGCCAGCAAGGCCGGCAGTCTGGAGACCCAGTACTTC,CASKAGSLETQYF
TRBJ2-1,.,few,TRBV7-2,TGTGCCAGCAGCCTGATGATTCTAGCACACTTACTAGCTGGTGAGCAGTTCTTC,CASSLMILAHLLAGEQFF
TRBJ2-3,TRBD1,.,TRBV5-1,TGCGCGAGCGGACCCGGGACAGGGAGTCAGTATTTT,CASGPGTGSQYF
TRBJ2-1,.,.,TRBV29-1,TGCAGCGTTGACTTGGGCTACAATGAGCAGTTCTTC,CSVDLGYNEQFF
TRBJ1-2,.,.,TRBV7-8,TGTGCCAGCACCTTATTGGGCCGGGACGGATCTAACTATGGCTACACCTTC,CASTLLGRDGSNYGYTF
TRBJ2-7,.,.,TRBV16,TGTGCCAGCAGCCAAGGCACGGACAAACGCTACGAGCAGTACTTC,CASSQGTDKRYEQYF
TRBJ2-7,.,.,TRBV20-1,TGCAGTGCTACATACGCCTTCGGGATCGCCTACGAGCAGTACTTC,CSATYAFGIAYEQYF
TRBJ2-5,TRBD1,.,TRBV2,TGTGCCAGCAGCATACAGGGGACGGGAGAGACCCAGTACTTC,CASSIQGTGETQYF
TRBJ2-3,.,.,TRBV7-9,TGTGCCAGCAGCATTACAGGGCTCCCAGATACGCAGTATTTT,CASSITGLPDTQYF
TRBJ1-1,.,.,TRBV9,TGTGCCAGCAGCGAGGGGGGGTTCAAGAACACTGAAGCTTTCTTT,CASSEGGFKNTEAFF